This T cell receptor (beta chain) is drawn from a study of shared clonotypes between healthy human individuals. Naive CD8 populations comprised CD45RO-negative cells positively selected for CCR7, excluding terminally differentiated effector memory CD45RA+ cells. The CDR3 consists of 14 residues. From germline, CDR1 is SGHAT and CDR2 FQNNGV. V was trimmed by 4 bases and J by 5 bases, leaving 14 bases between them. Measured with immunoSEQ multiplex PCR; TCRdb has only the in-frame clones, and not every one. The sample has about 820,000 clones; 80% to 95% are singletons. The sample holds a few counts of this clone.

The sequence was obtained from a man aged 25 to 40 in good health. The sequenced sample was naive CD8+ T cells sorted from blood. The V gene is TRBV11-2, the J gene TRBJ1-1; D not resolved. CDR3 in DNA: TGTGCCAGCAGCTCGAGGTCGGGTCGGACTGAAGCTTTCTTT. This translates into CASSSRSGRTEAFF.